Sequencing of this TCR beta chain was carried out in a study of prognosis after radiotherapy for stage I lung cancer. Study details: Adenocarcinoma was the tumor type in approximately twelve patients, squamous cell carcinoma in several.

Deletions cut 0 bases from V and 2 bases from J, with 5 bases between. The CDR3 has 13 residues. Germline V gene sequence: CDR1 SGHRS, CDR2 YFSETQ. Other malignancies, prior chemotherapy and prior radiotherapy were absent in all patients, each of whom was node-negative on CT and PET/CT. This clonotype was counted many times. Researchers used two-round multiplex PCR to amplify TCR beta CDR3 starting from genomic DNA. First-round PCR employed TRBV- and TRBJ-specific primers for each gene. TCRdb analysed the multiplex PCR reads with MiXCR anew, one entry per CDR3 protein. In the table there are 15,000 to 20,000 distinct CDR3 sequences, 44% of which are singletons.

The sequencing used PBMCs, collected before or after stereotactic body radiation therapy (not recorded which). The rearrangement links TRBV5-1 to TRBJ1-2, with D perhaps TRBD1 (5 bases). The TCR was taken from a donor older than 45 with non-small cell lung cancer. CDR3 DNA: TGCGCCAGCAGCTTGGGACAGAACTATGGCTACACCTTC. Residues: CASSLGQNYGYTF. Variable domain in full (rest from reference TRBV5-1 and TRBJ1-2): KAGVTQTPRYLIKTRGQQVTLSCSPISGHRSVSWYQQTPGQGLQFLFEYFSETQRNKGNFPGRFSGRQFSNSRSEMNVSTLELGDSALYLCASSLGQNYGYTFGSGTRLTVV.